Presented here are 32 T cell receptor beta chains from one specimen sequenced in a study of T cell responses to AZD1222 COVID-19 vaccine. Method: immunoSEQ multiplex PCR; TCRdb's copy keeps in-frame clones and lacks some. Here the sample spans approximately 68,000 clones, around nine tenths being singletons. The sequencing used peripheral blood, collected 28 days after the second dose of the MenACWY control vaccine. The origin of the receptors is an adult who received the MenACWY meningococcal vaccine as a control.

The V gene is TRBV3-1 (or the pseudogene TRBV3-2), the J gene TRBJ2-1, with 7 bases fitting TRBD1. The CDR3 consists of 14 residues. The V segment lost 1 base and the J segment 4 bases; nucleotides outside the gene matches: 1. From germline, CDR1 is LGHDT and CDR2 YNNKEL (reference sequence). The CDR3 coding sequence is TGTGCCAGCAGCCAAGTGGGACAGTACAATGAGCAGTTCTTC. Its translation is CASSQVGQYNEQFF.

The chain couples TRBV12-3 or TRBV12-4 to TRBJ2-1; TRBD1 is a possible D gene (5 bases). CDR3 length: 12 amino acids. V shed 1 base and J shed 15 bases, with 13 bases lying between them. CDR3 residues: CASSLEGVRWFF. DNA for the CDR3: TGTGCCAGCAGTTTAGAAGGGGTGCGTTGGTTCTTC.

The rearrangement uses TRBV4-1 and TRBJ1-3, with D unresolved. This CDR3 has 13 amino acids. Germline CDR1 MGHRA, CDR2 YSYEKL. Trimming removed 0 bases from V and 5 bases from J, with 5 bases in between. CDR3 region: CASSQDHRNTIYF. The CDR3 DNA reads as TGCGCCAGCAGCCAAGATCACCGAAACACCATATATTTT.

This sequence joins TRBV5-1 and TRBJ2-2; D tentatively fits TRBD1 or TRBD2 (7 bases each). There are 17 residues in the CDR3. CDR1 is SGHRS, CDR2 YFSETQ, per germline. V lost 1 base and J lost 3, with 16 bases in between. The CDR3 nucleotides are TGCGCCAGCAGCTTGTCGTTGGGAGGGGGCGACACCGGGGAGCTGTTTTTT. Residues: CASSLSLGGGDTGELFF. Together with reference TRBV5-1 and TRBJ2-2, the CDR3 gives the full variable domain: KAGVTQTPRYLIKTRGQQVTLSCSPISGHRSVSWYQQTPGQGLQFLFEYFSETQRNKGNFPGRFSGRQFSNSRSEMNVSTLELGDSALYLCASSLSLGGGDTGELFFGEGSRLTVL.

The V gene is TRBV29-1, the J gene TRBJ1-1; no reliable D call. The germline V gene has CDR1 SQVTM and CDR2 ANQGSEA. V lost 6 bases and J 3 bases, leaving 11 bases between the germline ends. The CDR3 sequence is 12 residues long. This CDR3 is CSVGTGDTEAFF. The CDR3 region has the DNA TGCAGCGTGGGAACCGGGGACACTGAAGCTTTCTTT.

The CDR3 DNA sequence: TGTGCAAGTCGAAAGACAGGGGGCAACAATGAGCAGTTCTTC. This codes for CASRKTGGNNEQFF. The rearrangement joins TRBV12-2 to TRBJ2-1; TRBD1 is the table's D call, not checked against the DNA. TRBV12-2 is shown as a pseudogene. CDR3 length equals 14 residues.

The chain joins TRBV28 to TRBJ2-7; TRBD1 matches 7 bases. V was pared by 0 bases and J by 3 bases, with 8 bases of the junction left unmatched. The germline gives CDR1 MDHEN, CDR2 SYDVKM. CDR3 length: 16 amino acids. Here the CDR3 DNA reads TGTGCCAGCAGTTTATGCCCCCAGGGGGTGTGCTACGAGCAGTACTTC. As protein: CASSLCPQGVCYEQYF.

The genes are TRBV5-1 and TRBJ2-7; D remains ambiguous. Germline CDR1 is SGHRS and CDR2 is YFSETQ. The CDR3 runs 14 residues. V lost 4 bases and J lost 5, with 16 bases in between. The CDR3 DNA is TGCGCCAGCAGCCAGGCGACGGCCATCCACGAGCAGTACTTC. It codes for CASSQATAIHEQYF.

The CDR3 is CASSPPSWRVPLNEQFF. CDR3 coding DNA: TGTGCCAGCTCACCACCATCTTGGAGGGTCCCTCTAAATGAGCAGTTCTTC. The rearrangement joins TRBV18 to TRBJ2-1, with a tentative D call TRBD2 (6 bases). This CDR3 is built from 17 residues. Trimming shortened V by 0 bases and J by 7 bases, and 19 bases separated the two germline ends. Germline assignment: CDR1 KGHSH and CDR2 LQKENI. Combining the CDR3 with reference TRBV18 and TRBJ2-1 gives the whole variable domain NAGVMQNPRHLVRRRGQEARLRCSPMKGHSHVYWYRQLPEEGLKFMVYLQKENIIDESGMPKERFSAEFPKEGPSILRIQQVVRGDSAAYFCASSPPSWRVPLNEQFFGPGTRLTVL.

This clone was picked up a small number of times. The CDR3 reads CARTGGTDTQYF. Here the CDR3 DNA reads TGTGCCCGGACAGGGGGCACAGATACGCAGTATTTT. The genes are TRBV30 and TRBJ2-3; 9 bases fit TRBD1. This CDR3 spans 12 amino acids. The germline CDR1 and CDR2 sequences are GTSNPN and SVGIG (reference sequence). V trimming: 8 bases; J trimming: 1 base; junction bases outside the gene matches: 1.

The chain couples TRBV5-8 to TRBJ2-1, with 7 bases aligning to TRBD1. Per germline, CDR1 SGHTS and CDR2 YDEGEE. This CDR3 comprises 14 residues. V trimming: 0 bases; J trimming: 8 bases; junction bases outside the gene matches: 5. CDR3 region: CASSLGQGTHEQFF. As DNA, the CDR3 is TGTGCCAGCAGCTTGGGACAGGGTACTCATGAGCAGTTCTTC.

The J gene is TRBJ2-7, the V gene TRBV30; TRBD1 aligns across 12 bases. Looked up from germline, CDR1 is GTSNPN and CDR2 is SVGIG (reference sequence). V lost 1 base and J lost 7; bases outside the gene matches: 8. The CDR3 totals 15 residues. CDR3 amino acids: CAWSEGDRGRREQYF. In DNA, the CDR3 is TGTGCCTGGAGTGAAGGGGACAGGGGGCGGCGAGAGCAGTACTTC.

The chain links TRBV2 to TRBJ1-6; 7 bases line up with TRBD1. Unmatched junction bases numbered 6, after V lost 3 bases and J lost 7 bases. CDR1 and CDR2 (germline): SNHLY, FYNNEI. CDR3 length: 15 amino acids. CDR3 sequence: CASSDFGTENSPLHF. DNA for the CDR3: TGTGCCAGCAGTGATTTCGGGACAGAGAATTCACCCCTCCACTTT.

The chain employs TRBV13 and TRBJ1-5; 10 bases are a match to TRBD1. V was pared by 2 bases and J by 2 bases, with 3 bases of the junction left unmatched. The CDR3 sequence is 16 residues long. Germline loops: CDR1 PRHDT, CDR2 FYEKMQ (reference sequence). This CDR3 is CASSLRDRGGNQPQHF. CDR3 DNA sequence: TGTGCCAGCAGCTTAAGGGACAGGGGCGGCAATCAGCCCCAGCATTTT.

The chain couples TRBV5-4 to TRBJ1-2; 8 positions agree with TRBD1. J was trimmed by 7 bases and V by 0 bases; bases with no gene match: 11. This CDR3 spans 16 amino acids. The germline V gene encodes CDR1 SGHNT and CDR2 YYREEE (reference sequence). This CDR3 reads CASSLAWAGGAGGYTF. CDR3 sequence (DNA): TGTGCCAGCAGCTTGGCCTGGGCAGGGGGCGCCGGTGGCTACACCTTC.

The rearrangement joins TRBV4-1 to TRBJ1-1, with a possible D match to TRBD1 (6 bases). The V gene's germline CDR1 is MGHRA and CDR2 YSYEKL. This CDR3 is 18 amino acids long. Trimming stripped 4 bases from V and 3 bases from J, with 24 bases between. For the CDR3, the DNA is TGCGCCAGCAGCCCAGGAGCAAGAGGTCAGGGGATTTACACTGAAGCTTTCTTT. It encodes CASSPGARGQGIYTEAFF.

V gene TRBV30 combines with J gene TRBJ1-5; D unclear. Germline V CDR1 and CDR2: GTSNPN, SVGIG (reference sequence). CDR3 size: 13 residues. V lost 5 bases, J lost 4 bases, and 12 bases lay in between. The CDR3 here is CAWAKDGNQPQHF. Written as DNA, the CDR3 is TGTGCCTGGGCGAAAGACGGAAATCAGCCCCAGCATTTT.

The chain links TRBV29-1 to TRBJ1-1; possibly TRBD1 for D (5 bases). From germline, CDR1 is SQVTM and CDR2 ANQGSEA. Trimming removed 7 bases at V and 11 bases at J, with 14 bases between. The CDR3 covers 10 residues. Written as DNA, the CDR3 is TGCAGCGCCTCCGAGGGGAGGGCTTTCTTT. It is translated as CSASEGRAFF.

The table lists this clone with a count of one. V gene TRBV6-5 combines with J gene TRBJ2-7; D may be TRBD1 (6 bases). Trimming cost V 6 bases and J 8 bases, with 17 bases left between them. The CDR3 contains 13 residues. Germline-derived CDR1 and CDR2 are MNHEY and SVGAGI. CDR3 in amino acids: CASSSGAARQQYF. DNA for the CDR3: TGTGCCAGCAGCTCAGGGGCCGCACGGCAGCAGTACTTC.

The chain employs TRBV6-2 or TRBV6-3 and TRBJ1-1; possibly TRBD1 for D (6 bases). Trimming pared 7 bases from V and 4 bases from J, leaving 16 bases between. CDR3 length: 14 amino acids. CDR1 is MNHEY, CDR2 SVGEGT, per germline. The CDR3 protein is CASTPQGGITEAFF. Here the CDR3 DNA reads TGTGCCAGCACCCCCCAAGGGGGTATCACTGAAGCTTTCTTT.

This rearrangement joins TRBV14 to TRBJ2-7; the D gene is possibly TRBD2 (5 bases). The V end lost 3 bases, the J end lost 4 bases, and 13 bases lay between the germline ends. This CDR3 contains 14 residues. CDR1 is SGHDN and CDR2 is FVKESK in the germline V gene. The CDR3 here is CASSQWTEEYEQYF. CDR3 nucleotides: TGTGCCAGCAGCCAGTGGACTGAAGAATACGAGCAGTACTTC. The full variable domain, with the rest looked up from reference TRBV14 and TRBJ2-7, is EAGVTQFPSHSVIEKGQTVTLRCDPISGHDNLYWYRRVMGKEIKFLLHFVKESKQDESGMPNNRFLAERTGGTYSTLKVQPAELEDSGVYFCASSQWTEEYEQYFGPGTRLTVT.

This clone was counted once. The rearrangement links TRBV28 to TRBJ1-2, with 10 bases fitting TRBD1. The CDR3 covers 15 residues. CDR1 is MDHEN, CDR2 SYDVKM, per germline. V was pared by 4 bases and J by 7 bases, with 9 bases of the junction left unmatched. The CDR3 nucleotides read TGTGCCAGCAGTTCGACAGGGGGCGTGAGGAGTGGCTACACCTTC. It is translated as CASSSTGGVRSGYTF.

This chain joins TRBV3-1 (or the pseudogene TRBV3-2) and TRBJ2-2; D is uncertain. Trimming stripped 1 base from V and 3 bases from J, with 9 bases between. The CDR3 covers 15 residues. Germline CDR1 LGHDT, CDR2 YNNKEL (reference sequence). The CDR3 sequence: CASSQVNSHTGELFF. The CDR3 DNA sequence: TGTGCCAGCAGCCAAGTAAACAGTCACACCGGGGAGCTGTTTTTT.

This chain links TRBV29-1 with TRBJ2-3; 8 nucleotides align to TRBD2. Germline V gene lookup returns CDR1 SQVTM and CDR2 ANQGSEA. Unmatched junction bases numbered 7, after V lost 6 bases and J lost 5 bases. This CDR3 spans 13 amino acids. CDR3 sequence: CSVFPGGGDTQYF. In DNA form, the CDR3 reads TGCAGCGTCTTCCCGGGAGGGGGAGATACGCAGTATTTT.

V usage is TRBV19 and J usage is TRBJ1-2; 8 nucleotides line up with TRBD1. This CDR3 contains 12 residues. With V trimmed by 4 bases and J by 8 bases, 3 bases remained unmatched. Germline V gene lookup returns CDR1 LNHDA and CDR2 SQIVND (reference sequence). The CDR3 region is CASSRDRWGYTF. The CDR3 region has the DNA TGTGCCAGTAGTAGGGACAGGTGGGGCTACACCTTC.

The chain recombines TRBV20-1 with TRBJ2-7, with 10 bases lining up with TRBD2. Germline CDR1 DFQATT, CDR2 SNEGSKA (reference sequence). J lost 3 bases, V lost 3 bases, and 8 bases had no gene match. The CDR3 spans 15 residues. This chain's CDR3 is CSASGGLAARYEQYF. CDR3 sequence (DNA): TGCAGTGCTAGTGGAGGACTAGCGGCCCGCTACGAGCAGTACTTC.

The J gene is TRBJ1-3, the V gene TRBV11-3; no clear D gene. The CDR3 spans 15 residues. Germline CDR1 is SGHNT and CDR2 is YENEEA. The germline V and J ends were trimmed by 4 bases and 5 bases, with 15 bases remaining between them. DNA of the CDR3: TGTGCCAGCAGCTCCTTAGTCTGGACCCGAAACACCATATATTTT. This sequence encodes CASSSLVWTRNTIYF. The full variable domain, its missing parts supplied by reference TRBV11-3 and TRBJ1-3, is EAGVVQSPRYKIIEKKQPVAFWCNPISGHNTLYWYLQNLGQGPELLIRYENEEAVDDSQLPKDRFSAERLKGVDSTLKIQPAELGDSAVYLCASSSLVWTRNTIYFGEGSWLTVV.

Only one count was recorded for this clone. The CDR3 here is CASSLRTSGYEQYF. The CDR3 coding sequence is TGTGCCAGCAGCTTGCGGACTAGCGGCTACGAGCAGTACTTC. V gene TRBV11-2 combines with J gene TRBJ2-7, with TRBD2 matching 10 bases. Germline V gives CDR1 SGHAT, CDR2 FQNNGV. CDR3 length: 14 amino acids. V was pared by 3 bases and J by 3 bases, with 2 bases of the junction left unmatched.

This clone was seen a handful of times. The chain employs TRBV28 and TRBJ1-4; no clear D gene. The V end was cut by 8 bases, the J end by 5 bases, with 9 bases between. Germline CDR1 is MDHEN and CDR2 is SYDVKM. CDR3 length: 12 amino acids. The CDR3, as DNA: TGTGCCAGCCAGAACCCCAATGAAAAACTGTTTTTT. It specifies CASQNPNEKLFF.

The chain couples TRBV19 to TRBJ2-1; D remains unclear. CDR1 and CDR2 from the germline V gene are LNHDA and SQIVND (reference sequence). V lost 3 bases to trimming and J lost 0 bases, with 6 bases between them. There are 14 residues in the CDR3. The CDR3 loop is CASSMGSSYNEQFF. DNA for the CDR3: TGTGCCAGTAGTATGGGGTCCTCCTACAATGAGCAGTTCTTC.

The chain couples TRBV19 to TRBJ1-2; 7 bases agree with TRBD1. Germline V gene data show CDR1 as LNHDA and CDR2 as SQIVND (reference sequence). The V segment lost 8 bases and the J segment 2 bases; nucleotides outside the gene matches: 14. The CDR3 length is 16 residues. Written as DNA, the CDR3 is TGTGCCAGTTTGTATTCACACAGGGGCTTGAACTATGGCTACACCTTC. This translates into CASLYSHRGLNYGYTF.

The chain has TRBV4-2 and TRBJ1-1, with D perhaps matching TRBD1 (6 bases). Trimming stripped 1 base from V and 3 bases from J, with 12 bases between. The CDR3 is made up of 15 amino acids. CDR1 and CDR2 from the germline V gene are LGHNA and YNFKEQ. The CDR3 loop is CASSQAQGTDTEAFF. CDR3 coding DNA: TGTGCCAGCAGCCAAGCACAGGGTACTGACACTGAAGCTTTCTTT.